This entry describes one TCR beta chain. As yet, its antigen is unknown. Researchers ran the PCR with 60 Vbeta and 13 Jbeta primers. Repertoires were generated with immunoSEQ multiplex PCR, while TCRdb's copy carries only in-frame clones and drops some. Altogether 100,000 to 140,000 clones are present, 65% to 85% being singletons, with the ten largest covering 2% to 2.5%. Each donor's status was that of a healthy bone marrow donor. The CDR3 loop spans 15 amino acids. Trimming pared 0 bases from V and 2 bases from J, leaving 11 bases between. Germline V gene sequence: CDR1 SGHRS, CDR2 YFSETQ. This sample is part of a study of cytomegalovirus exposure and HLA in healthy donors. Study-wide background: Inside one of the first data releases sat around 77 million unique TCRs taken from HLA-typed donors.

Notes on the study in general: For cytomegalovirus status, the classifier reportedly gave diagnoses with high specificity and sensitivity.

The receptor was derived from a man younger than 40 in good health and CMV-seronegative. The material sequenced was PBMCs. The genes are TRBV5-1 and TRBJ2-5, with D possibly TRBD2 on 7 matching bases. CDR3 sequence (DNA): TGCGCCAGCAGCTTGGTGGGGGGGACACAAGAGACCCAGTACTTC. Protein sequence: CASSLVGGTQETQYF.